This TCR beta chain is drawn from a study of OX40 agonist ivuxolimab in advanced cancers. Study summary: Patients were infused with ivuxolimab every 2 weeks at 0.01 to 10 mg/kg. Eligibility admitted prior anti-PD-1, anti-PD-L1 or anti-CTLA-4 therapy; 30% to 40% had some.

There are 14 residues in the CDR3. Germline loops: CDR1 SNHLY, CDR2 FYNNEI. V lost 4 bases and J 8 bases, leaving 17 bases between the germline ends. Using immunoSEQ multiplex PCR, the repertoire was profiled, and TCRdb retains in-frame clones only, with some absent. The sample consists of some 94,000 clones, more than 85% of them appearing once. This TCR derives from an adult with an advanced solid tumor such as melanoma, head and neck, liver or kidney cancer. This sequence joins TRBV2 and TRBJ1-1; the D gene is possibly TRBD1 (6 bases). The specimen comprised CD4+ or CD8+ T cells sorted from blood, sampled in a trial of the OX40 agonist ivuxolimab. The CDR3 DNA reads as TGTGCCAGCAGTGGAGTAGGGGGGCTTTGGGAAGCTTTCTTT. Its protein product is CASSGVGGLWEAFF. Using reference TRBV2 and TRBJ1-1 for the parts outside the CDR3, the full variable domain is EPEVTQTPSHQVTQMGQEVILRCVPISNHLYFYWYRQILGQKVEFLVSFYNNEISEKSEIFDDQFSVERPDGSNFTLKIRSTKLEDSAMYFCASSGVGGLWEAFFGQGTRLTVV.